This TCR beta chain derives from a study of shared clonotypes between healthy human individuals. Germline lookup yields CDR1 MDHEN and CDR2 SYDVKM. The CDR3 spans 22 residues. Trimming removed 2 bases at V and 0 bases at J, with 29 bases between. Terminally differentiated effector memory CD45RA+ cells were excluded by CCR7 positive selection of CD45RO-negative cells. Nashville, Tennessee was home to all donors, each a Caucasian adult. Findings and caveats of the study: Depth of sequencing was expected to influence donor clonotype sharing.

The genomic DNA of each subset was split evenly across several immunoSEQ plates. Each sorted subset replicate got 200 ng genomic DNA, roughly 27,000 genomes. The repertoire was sequenced with immunoSEQ multiplex PCR; TCRdb's copy has only in-frame clones and lacks some. Of fewer than 1 million clones detected, around 96% appear once; the ten largest clones hold less than 0.25%. Comments on this clone: The antigen remains unidentified.

This sequence was found in a young man in good health. Sequenced: naive CD8+ T cells sorted from blood. The chain links TRBV28 to TRBJ2-1, with D possibly TRBD1 on 6 matching bases. CDR3 protein: CASSLTFFGRGYVPSSYNEQFF. Here the CDR3 DNA reads TGTGCCAGCAGTTTAACATTTTTTGGCAGGGGCTATGTACCGAGCTCCTACAATGAGCAGTTCTTC. The variable domain in full, with the rest retrieved from reference TRBV28 and TRBJ2-1, is DVKVTQSSRYLVKRTGEKVFLECVQDMDHENMFWYRQDPGLGLRLIYFSYDVKMKEKGDIPEGYSVSREKKERFSLILESASTNQTSMYLCASSLTFFGRGYVPSSYNEQFFGPGTRLTVL.